The present TCR beta chain was sequenced within a study of T cell repertoires in cytomegalovirus infection. Turning to the study itself: The authors used CMV epitopes that were HLA-C-restricted (recently identified) and HLA-B-restricted (well studied). CMV infection plus the matching HLA type was flagged by public TCR beta signatures.

Findings of the study overall: Individuals carrying CMV plus the relevant HLA were identified by cumulative frequency of public TCR beta families. CMV-specific TCR beta clonotypes restricted by HLA-C were the ones dominating the ex vivo response.

The CDR3 length is 16 residues. The germline CDR1 and CDR2 sequences are MGHRA and YSYEKL. J gave up 12 bases and V 1 base, and 12 bases lay outside the gene matches. A single record per CDR3 protein comes from TCRdb applying MiXCR to the reads. Of roughly 90,000 distinct CDR3 sequences in the sample, roughly a quarter were seen once. In its sample, this clonotype was seen a few times. Its matching antigen is unknown. The clonotype originates from a human donor in good health (CMV status not recorded). Some clones in this sample may be carry-over from other donors' samples. The sample was CD8+ T cells from cultured PBMCs, taken from culture after CMV antigen stimulation. The rearrangement links TRBV4-1 to TRBJ2-1; 10 nucleotides line up with TRBD2. The DNA for the CDR3 is TGCGCCAGCAGCCAAGGGTTGGCTAGCGGGAGAGAAATGCAGTTCTTC. Its translation is CASSQGLASGREMQFF.